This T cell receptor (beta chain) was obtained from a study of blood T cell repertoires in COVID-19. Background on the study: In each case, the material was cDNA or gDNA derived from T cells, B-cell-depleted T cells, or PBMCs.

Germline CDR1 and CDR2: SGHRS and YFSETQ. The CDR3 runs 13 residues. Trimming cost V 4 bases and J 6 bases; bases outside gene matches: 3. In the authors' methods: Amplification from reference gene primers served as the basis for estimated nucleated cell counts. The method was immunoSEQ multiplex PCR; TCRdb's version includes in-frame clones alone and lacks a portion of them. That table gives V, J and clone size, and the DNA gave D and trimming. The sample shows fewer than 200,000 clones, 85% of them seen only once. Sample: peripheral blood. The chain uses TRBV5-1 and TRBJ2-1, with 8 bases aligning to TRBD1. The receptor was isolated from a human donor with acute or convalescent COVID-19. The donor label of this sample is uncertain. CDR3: CASSPDRANEQFF. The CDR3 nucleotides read TGCGCCAGCAGCCCGGACAGGGCCAATGAGCAGTTCTTC.